These 10 T cell receptor beta chains originate from one sample sequenced in a study of post-analysis software for immune sequencing data. Which antigens these TCRs recognize remains unknown. TCR beta libraries were prepared from cDNA with unique molecular identifiers. TCRdb called the PCR reads again in MiXCR, with one record for every CDR3 protein. The sample carries over 700,000 distinct CDR3 sequences, about 32% recorded once. Study-level results: There were a few TRBV segments more frequent in patients than controls, and TRBV5-6, TRBV5-1 and TRBV20-1 were among them.

Sequenced input: blood. These receptors came from a girl aged 10 to 17 with multiple sclerosis.

In its sample, this clonotype was seen once. The V call is TRBV27, the J call TRBJ2-5; 7 bases are a match to TRBD1. J gave up 3 bases and V 1 base, and 5 bases lay outside the gene matches. The CDR3 totals 15 residues. CDR1 and CDR2 from the germline V gene are MNHEY and SMNVEV (reference sequence). Here the CDR3 reads CASSLYGTEKETQYF. CDR3 bases: TGTGCCAGCAGTTTATACGGGACAGAGAAAGAGACCCAGTACTTC.

This clonotype occurred a few times. J is TRBJ2-3 and V is TRBV5-1, with D perhaps matching TRBD2 (5 bases). This CDR3 contains 16 residues. Germline CDR1 and CDR2: SGHRS and YFSETQ. Trimming stripped 4 bases from V and 4 bases from J, with 19 bases between. The CDR3 DNA sequence: TGCGCCAGCAGCGGCGAGCGGCTCCGGGTGTCAGATACGCAGTATTTT. This translates into CASSGERLRVSDTQYF.

The table lists this clonotype with a count of one. The genes are TRBV19 and TRBJ2-6, with 8 positions matching TRBD1. Germline V gene sequence: CDR1 LNHDA, CDR2 SQIVND (reference sequence). The CDR3 totals 17 residues. V trimming: 9 bases; J trimming: 0 bases; junction bases outside the gene matches: 10. CDR3 loop: CASQLGTGLSGANVLTF. DNA for the CDR3: TGTGCCAGCCAGCTGGGGACAGGCCTCTCTGGGGCCAACGTCCTGACTTTC.

CDR3 amino acids: CASSQPGTLGNEQFF. The DNA of the CDR3 is TGTGCCAGCAGTCAGCCCGGGACTTTGGGGAATGAGCAGTTCTTC. The V and J genes are TRBV12-3 or TRBV12-4 and TRBJ2-1; D possibly corresponds to TRBD2 (6 bases). The V end lost 5 bases, the J end lost 7 bases, and 18 bases lay between the germline ends. This CDR3 has 15 amino acids.

This clonotype was found a few times. The CDR3 protein is CSVGTRTGEQYF. DNA of the CDR3: TGCAGCGTGGGGACAAGGACGGGCGAGCAGTACTTC. V gene TRBV29-1 combines with J gene TRBJ2-7; the D gene is possibly TRBD1 (6 bases). CDR1 and CDR2 from the germline V gene are SQVTM and ANQGSEA. The CDR3 contains 12 residues. V lost 6 bases and J lost 6, with 15 bases in between.

Written as DNA, the CDR3 is TGTGCCAGCAGCTTAGTCGCCCAGGGTATCTACGAGCAGTACTTC. Translated: CASSLVAQGIYEQYF. The rearrangement joins TRBV7-8 to TRBJ2-7; D perhaps matches TRBD1 (5 bases). The CDR3 runs to 15 residues. Deletions cut 1 base from V and 3 bases from J, with 13 bases between. Germline V gene sequence: CDR1 SGHVS, CDR2 FQNEAQ.

This clonotype has only one observation. The genes are TRBV6-5 and TRBJ2-5; 7 bases align to TRBD1. The CDR3 contains 17 residues. From germline, CDR1 is MNHEY and CDR2 SVGAGI. V lost 2 bases to trimming and J lost 4 bases; unmatched junction nucleotides: 13. CDR3 amino acids: CASSYGAGGPLGETQYF. The CDR3, as DNA: TGTGCCAGCAGTTACGGGGCAGGGGGTCCACTGGGAGAGACCCAGTACTTC.

This clonotype was seen a handful of times. This chain joins TRBV28 and TRBJ2-3; a weak D match, TRBD2 (5 bases). From germline, CDR1 is MDHEN and CDR2 SYDVKM. V was clipped by 7 bases and J by 3 bases, with 8 bases between them. The CDR3 is 12 amino acids. Written as DNA, the CDR3 is TGTGCCAGCACGAGGAGGACAGATACGCAGTATTTT. Its translation is CASTRRTDTQYF.

The rearrangement links TRBV4-1 to TRBJ2-5; D is possibly TRBD2 (7 bases). Trimming cost V 1 base and J 11 bases, with 17 bases left between them. The germline gives CDR1 MGHRA, CDR2 YSYEKL. This CDR3 contains 14 residues. CDR3 region: CASSQGAGATEQYF. In DNA, the CDR3 is TGCGCCAGCAGCCAAGGGGCGGGGGCTACTGAGCAGTACTTC.

The chain has TRBV20-1 and TRBJ2-5; D ambiguous. Judging by the DNA end, TRBJ2-1 fits better; the J call may be wrong. The germline CDR1 and CDR2 sequences are DFQATT and SNEGSKA (reference sequence). The CDR3 runs 15 residues. This chain's CDR3 is CSARGPVAAQETQFF. For the CDR3, the DNA is TGCAGTGCTAGAGGCCCCGTCGCAGCCCAAGAGACCCAGTTCTTC.